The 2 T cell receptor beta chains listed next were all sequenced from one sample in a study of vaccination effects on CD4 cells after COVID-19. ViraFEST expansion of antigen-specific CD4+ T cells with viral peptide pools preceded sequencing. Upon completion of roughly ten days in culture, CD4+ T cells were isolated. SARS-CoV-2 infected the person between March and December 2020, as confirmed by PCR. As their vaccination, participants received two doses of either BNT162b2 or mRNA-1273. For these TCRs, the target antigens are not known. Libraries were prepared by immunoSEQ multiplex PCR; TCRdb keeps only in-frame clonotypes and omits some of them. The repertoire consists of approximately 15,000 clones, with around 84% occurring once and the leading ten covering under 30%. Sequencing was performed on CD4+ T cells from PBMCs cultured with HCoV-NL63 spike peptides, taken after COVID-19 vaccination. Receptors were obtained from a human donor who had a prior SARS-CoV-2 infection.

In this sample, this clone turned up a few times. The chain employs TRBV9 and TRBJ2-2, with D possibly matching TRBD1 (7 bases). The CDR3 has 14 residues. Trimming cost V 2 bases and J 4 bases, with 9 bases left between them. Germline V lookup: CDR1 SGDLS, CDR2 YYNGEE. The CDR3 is CASSVQGGTGELFF. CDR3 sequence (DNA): TGTGCCAGCAGCGTCCAGGGGGGCACCGGGGAGCTGTTTTTT.

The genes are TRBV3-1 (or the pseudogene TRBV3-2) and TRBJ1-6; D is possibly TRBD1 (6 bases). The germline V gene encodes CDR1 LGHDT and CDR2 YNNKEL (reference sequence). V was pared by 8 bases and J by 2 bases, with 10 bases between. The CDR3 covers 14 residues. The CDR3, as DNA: TGTGCCAGCGGGGGACAACCCTATAATTCACCCCTCCACTTT. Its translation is CASGGQPYNSPLHF.